The subject of this entry is one TCR beta chain. What it binds is unknown. Being one base from a much bigger clone, this may be a read error. It was by 5'RACE with 10-nucleotide random UMIs that the cDNA was made. The output of every sequencing run exceeded 170 million TCR-beta sequences, derived from 15-18 subjects. A single record per CDR3 protein comes from TCRdb applying MiXCR to the 5' RACE reads. The sample holds about 59,000 distinct CDR3 sequences; 12% are singletons and the top ten take roughly 10%. The sample originates from a study of neurological immune-mediated disorders. Findings of the study overall: Whereas HTLV-1-associated myelopathy showed the most TCR clonal expansion, multiple sclerosis showed the least, with levels below those of healthy controls.

Sequencing input: PBMCs. The sequence derives from a woman aged 55-75 years with HTLV-1-associated myelopathy (HAM/TSP).

CDR3 region: CSGGCTEAFF. For the CDR3, the DNA is TGCAGCGGCGGGTGCACTGAAGCTTTCTTT. J is TRBJ1-1 and V is TRBV29-1; D call uncertain. Looked up from germline, CDR1 is SQVTM and CDR2 is ANQGSEA. The CDR3 loop spans 10 amino acids. V was cut by 7 bases and J by 4 bases, with 7 bases left in between.